Here is one TCR beta chain with its context. The junction does not match germline at one end; this may be a read error. Unique molecular identifiers were used in preparing the TCRbeta library. TCRdb itself ran the PCR reads through MiXCR, one entry per CDR3 protein. This table has 420,000 or so distinct CDR3 sequences, roughly a tenth appearing once. The sample originates from a study of T-cell reconstitution after alpha-beta-depleted transplantation in children. This receptor was taken from a human donor who donated a stem cell graft to a child with acute myeloid leukemia. Sequencing used PBMCs from the stem cell graft donor, obtained from the stem cell graft.

Written as DNA, the CDR3 is TGCGCCAGCAGCTTGGTGGGCAGGAACGCTGAAGCTTTCTTT. It specifies CASSLVGRNAEAFF. The chain recombines TRBV5-1 with TRBJ1-1; D gene ambiguous. Germline V gene lookup returns CDR1 SGHRS and CDR2 YFSETQ. The CDR3 extends over 14 amino acids.